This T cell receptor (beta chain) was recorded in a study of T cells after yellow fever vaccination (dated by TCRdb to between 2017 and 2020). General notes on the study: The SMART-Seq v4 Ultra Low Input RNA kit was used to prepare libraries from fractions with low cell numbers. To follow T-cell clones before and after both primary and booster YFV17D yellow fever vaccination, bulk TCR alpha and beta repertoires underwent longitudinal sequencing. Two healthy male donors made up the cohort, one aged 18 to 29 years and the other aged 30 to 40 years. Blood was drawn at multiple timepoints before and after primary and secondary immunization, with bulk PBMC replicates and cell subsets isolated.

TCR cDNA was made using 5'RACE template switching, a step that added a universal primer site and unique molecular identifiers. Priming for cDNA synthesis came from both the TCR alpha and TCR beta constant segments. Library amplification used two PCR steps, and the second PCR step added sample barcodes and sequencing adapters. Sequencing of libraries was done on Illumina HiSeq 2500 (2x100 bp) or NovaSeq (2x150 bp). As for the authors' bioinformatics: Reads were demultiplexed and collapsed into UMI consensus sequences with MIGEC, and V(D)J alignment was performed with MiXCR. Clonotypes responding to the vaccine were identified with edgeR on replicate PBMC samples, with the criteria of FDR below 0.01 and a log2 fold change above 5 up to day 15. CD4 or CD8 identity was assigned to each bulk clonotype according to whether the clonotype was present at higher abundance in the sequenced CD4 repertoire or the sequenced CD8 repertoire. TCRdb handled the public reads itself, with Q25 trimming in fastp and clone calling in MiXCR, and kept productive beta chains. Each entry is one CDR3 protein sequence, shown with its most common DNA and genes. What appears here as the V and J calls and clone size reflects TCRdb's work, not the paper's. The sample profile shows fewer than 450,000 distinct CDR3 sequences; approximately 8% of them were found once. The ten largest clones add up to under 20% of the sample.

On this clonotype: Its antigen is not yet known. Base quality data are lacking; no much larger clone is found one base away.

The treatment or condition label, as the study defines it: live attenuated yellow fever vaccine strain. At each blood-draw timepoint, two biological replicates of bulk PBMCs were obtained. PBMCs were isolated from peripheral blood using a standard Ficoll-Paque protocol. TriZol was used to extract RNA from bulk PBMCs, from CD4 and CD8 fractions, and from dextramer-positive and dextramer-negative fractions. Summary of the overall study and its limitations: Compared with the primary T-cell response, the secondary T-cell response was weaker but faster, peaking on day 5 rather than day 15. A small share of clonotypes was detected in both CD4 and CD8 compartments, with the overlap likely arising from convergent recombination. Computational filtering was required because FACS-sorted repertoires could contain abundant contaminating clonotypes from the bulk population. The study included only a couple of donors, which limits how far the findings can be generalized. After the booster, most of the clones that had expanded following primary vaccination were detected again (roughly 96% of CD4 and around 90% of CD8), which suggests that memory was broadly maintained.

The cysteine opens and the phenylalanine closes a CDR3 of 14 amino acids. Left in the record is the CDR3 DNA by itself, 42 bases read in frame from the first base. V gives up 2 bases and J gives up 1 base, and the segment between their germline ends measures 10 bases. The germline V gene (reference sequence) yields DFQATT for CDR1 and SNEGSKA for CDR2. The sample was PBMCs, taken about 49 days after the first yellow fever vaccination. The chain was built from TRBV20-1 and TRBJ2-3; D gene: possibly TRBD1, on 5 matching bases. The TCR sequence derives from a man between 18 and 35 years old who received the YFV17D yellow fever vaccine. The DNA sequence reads TGCAGTGCTAGACCGCAGGGTGGCACAGATACGCAGTATTTT. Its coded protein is CSARPQGGTDTQYF.